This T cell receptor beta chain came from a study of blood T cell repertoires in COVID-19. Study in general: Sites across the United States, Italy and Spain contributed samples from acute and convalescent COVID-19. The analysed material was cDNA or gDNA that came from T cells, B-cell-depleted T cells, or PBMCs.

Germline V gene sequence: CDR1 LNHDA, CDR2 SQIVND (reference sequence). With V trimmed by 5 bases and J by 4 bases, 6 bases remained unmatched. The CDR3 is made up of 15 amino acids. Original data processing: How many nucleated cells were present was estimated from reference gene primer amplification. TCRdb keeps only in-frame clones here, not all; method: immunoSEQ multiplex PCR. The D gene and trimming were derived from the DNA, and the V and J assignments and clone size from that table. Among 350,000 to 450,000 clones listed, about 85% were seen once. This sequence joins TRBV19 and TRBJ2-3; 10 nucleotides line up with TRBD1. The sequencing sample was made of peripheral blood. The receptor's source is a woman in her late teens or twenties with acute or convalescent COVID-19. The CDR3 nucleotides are TGTGCCAGTAGTTCCGACAGGGGGCTCTCAGATACGCAGTATTTT. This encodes CASSSDRGLSDTQYF.